This T cell receptor (beta chain) was sequenced in a study of blood T cell repertoires in COVID-19. Study-wide background: Specimens from acute and convalescent COVID-19 originated in the United States, Italy and Spain.

The CDR3 consists of 16 residues. Germline V gene lookup returns CDR1 LNHDA and CDR2 SQIVND (reference sequence). The V gene end was trimmed by 4 bases and the J gene end by 1 base; junction bases not matched to a gene: 7. Authors' methods: Reference gene primers were amplified, and this amplification served to estimate nucleated cell counts. Method: immunoSEQ multiplex PCR; TCRdb's copy keeps in-frame clones and lacks some. Clone size and the V and J calls come from that table; the DNA yielded D and trimming. Of about 97,000 clones listed, around four fifths are singletons. This TCR was sampled from a man between 60 and 75 years old with active or convalescent COVID-19. What was sequenced was peripheral blood. This chain links TRBV19 with TRBJ1-5; 7 bases map to TRBD1. The CDR3 bases are TGTGCCAGTAGTAGCCAGGGGGTCGAGAGCAATCAGCCCCAGCATTTT. Its protein is CASSSQGVESNQPQHF.